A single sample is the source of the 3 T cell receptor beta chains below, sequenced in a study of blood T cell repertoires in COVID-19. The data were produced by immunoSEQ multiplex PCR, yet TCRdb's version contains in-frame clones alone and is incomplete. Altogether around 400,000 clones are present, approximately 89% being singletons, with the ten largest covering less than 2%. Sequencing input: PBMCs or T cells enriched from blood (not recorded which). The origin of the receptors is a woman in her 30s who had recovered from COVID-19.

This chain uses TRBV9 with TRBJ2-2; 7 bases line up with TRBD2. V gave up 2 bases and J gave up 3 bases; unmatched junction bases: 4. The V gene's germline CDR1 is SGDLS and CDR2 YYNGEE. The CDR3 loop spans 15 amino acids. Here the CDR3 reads CASSVSSGYTGELFF. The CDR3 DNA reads TGTGCCAGCAGCGTTAGTAGCGGGTACACCGGGGAGCTGTTTTTT.

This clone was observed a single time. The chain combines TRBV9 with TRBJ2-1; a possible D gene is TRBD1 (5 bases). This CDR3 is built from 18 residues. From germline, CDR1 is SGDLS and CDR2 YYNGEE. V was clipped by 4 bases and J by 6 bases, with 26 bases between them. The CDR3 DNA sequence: TGTGCCAGCAGCTATATAACAGGAAGGGGCTCTACCATCAATGAGCAGTTCTTC. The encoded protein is CASSYITGRGSTINEQFF.

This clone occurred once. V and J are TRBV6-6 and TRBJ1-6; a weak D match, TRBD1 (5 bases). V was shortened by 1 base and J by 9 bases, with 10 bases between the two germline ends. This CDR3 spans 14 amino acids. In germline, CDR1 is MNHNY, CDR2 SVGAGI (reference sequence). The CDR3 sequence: CASSYLQGGSPLHF. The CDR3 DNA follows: TGTGCCAGCAGTTACTTGCAGGGCGGTTCACCCCTCCACTTT.